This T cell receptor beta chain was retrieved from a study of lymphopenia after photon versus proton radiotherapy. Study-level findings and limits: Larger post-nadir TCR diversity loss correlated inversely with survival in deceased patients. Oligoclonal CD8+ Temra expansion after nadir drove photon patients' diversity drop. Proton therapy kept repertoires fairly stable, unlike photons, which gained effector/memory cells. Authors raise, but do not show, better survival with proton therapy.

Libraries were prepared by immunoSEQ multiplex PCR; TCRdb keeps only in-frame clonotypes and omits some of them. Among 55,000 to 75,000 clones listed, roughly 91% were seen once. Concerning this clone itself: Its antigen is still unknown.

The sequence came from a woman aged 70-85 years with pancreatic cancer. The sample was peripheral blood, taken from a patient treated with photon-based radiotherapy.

DNA of the CDR3: TGTGCCAGCAGGCCACAGGGGGCTAATGAAAAACTGTTTTTT. Translated: CASRPQGANEKLFF. The V call is TRBV7-9, the J call TRBJ1-4; the match to TRBD1 covers 8 bases. J was trimmed by 3 bases and V by 6 bases; bases with no gene match: 3. Looked up from germline, CDR1 is SEHNR and CDR2 is FQNEAQ (reference sequence). The CDR3 has 14 residues.